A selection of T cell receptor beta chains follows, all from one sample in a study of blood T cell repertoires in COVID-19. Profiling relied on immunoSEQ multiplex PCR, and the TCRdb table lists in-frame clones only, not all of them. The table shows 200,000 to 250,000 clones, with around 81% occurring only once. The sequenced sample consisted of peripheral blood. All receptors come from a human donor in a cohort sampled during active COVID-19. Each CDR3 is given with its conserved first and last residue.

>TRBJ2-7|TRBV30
CAWSYEATRYYEQYF
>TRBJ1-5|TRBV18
CASSPGGGQPQHF
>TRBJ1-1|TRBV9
CASSTLGGGAFF
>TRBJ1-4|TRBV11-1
CASSVQGATNEKLFF
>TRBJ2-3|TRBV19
CASRPPGAGRRDTQYF
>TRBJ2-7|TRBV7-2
CASSSPRGSYHEQYF
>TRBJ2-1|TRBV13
CASSLGTRPFNEQFF
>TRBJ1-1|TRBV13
CASRYRDRERFWDTEAFF
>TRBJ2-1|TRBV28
CASSSGLAGNNEQFF
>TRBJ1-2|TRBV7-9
CASSLGSRAGGGYTF
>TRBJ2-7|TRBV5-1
CASSLGGGYHEQYF
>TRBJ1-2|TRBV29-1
CSVGVEGTGRGGYTF
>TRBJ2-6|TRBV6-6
CASTRQSELTF
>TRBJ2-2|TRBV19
CASSMGLGGELFF
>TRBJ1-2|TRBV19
CASSISSGGGYTF
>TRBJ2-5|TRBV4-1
CASSPDVRTGKETQYF
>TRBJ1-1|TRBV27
CASSRDRSLTEAFF
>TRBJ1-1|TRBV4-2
CASSREAANTEAFF
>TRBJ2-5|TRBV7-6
CASTPLTGEETQYF
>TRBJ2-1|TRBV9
CASSVALSEQFF
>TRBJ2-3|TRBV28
CASSRPTGTGESTDTQYF
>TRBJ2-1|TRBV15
CATSRVRSAYNEQFF
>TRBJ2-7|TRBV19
CASTPSGRSSYEQYF
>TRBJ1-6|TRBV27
CASRLGQGNSPLHF
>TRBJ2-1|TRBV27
CASRSPRASGRMYNEQFF
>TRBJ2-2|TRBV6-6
CASSFPGQGTGELFF
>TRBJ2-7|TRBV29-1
CSVAVTSGRFDEQYF
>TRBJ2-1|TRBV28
CASLQAGGPSSYNEQFF
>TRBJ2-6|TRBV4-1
CASSQDKHRGSGANVLTF
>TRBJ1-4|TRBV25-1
CASSVPQGGNEKLFF
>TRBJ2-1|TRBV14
CASSATSARGSGEQFF
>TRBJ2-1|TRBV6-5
CAGARPSAYNEQFF
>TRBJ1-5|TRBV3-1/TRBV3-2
CASSQGFDTDNQPQHF
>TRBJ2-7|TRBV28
CASSFVTPLSEQYF
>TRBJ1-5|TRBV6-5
CASSYDRVGQPQHF
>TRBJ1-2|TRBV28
CASSSPGQNYGYTF
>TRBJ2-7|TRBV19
CASSTLDYEQYF
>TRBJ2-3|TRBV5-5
CASSLEHITDTQYF
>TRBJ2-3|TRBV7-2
CASSLGITDTQYF
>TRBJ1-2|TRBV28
CASSLPNVDRQDGYTF
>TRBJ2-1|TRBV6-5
CASSYGGNPRNEQFF
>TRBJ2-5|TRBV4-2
CASSQEDPPTSGEETQYF
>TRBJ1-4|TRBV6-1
CASSERLYSNEKLFF
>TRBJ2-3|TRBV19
CASSTGQAEDTQYF
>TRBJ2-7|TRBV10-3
CAISIDRGPYEQYF
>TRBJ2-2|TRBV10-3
CAISTSEGGELFF